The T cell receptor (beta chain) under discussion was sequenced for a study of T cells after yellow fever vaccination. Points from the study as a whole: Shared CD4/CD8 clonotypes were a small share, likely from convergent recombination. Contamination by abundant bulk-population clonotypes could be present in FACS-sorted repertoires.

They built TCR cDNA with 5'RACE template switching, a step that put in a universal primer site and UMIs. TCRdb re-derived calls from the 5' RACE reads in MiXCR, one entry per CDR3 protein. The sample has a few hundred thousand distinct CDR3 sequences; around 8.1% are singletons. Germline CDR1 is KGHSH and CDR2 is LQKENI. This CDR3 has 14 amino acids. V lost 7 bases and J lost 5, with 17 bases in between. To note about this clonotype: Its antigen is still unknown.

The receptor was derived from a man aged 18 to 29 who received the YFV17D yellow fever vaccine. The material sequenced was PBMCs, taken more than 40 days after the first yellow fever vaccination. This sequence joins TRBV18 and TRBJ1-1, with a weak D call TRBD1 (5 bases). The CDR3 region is CASLSLGGRTEAFF. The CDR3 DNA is TGTGCCAGCTTGTCTTTGGGGGGACGAACTGAAGCTTTCTTT. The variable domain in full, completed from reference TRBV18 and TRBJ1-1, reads NAGVMQNPRHLVRRRGQEARLRCSPMKGHSHVYWYRQLPEEGLKFMVYLQKENIIDESGMPKERFSAEFPKEGPSILRIQQVVRGDSAAYFCASLSLGGRTEAFFGQGTRLTVV.